Described below is a single TCR beta chain sequence and its context. Its antigen remains unknown. TCRdb fed the reads into MiXCR, producing one record per CDR3 protein. The data contain around 430,000 distinct CDR3 sequences, about 42% of them singletons. This entry is derived from a study of T cell repertoires in cytomegalovirus infection. Study-level information: A matching HLA type, together with CMV infection, was signaled by public TCR beta signatures.

Study results and caveats: Summed public TCR beta family frequency identified CMV carriers bearing the relevant HLA. It was HLA-C-restricted CMV-specific TCR beta clonotypes that dominated the response ex vivo.

Looked up from germline, CDR1 is SEHNR and CDR2 is FQNEAQ (reference sequence). The CDR3 loop spans 18 amino acids. V was clipped by 4 bases and J by 4 bases, with 26 bases between them. The chain links TRBV7-9 to TRBJ2-7; TRBD1 might be the D (5 bases). The clonotype comes from a human donor in good health (CMV status not recorded). Some clones in this sample may be carry-over from other donors' samples. This material consisted of cultured PBMCs, taken from culture after CMV antigen stimulation. In nucleotides, the CDR3 is TGTGCCAGCAGCTCCTCGCCCACCCGGGCATGGGGCGGATACGAGCAGTACTTC. Translation: CASSSSPTRAWGGYEQYF.